This T cell receptor (beta chain) was documented in a study of tumor-infiltrating lymphocytes in primary liver carcinoma. Germline V CDR1 and CDR2: MNHNS, SASEGT. The CDR3 runs to 11 residues. Each 20-30 mg portion of unsorted bulk tissue served as the source for co-extraction of RNA and DNA. This clonotype has only a few counts. This may be a read error: a much more frequent sequence differs by one nucleotide. Total RNA (approximately 450 ng) served as template for TCR beta cDNA synthesis primed by a constant-region primer. Amplification in three nested multiplex PCR rounds with slightly modified ARM-PCR gave rise to TCR beta libraries. The two initial PCR rounds, 9 to 11 cycles each, used TRBV1-TRBV30 forward and C-beta reverse primers. TCRdb recomputed calls from the multiplex PCR reads with MiXCR, one row per CDR3 protein. In the table there are around 88,000 distinct CDR3 sequences, 55% to 75% of which are singletons.

This TCR came from a man aged 40-49 years with primary liver carcinoma and hepatitis B virus infection. Sequencing input: tumor-adjacent normal liver tissue. The V and J genes are TRBV6-1 and TRBJ2-6; 7 bases are shared with TRBD2. The CDR3, as DNA: TGTGCCAGCGGGAGGGCCAACATCCTGACTTTC. Protein: CASGRANILTF.